The 30 T cell receptor beta chains in this list originate from one sample, sequenced in a study of Graves' ophthalmopathy and Graves' hyperthyroidism. Amplification of the TCR beta CDR3 regions used RNA transcripts (as template). HTBI primers primed a first-round RT-PCR, and a second-round multiplex PCR followed. MiXCR, applied by TCRdb to the multiplex PCR reads, yields one record per CDR3 protein. The repertoire holds hundreds of thousands of distinct CDR3 sequences, with over 15% as singletons. The source material was peripheral blood. Receptor source: a woman between 18 and 30 years old with stable Graves' hyperthyroidism.

This clonotype was detected many times. This chain links TRBV6-2 or TRBV6-3 with TRBJ1-2; D remains unclear. Trimming cost V 6 bases and J 1 base, with 12 bases left between them. The V gene's germline CDR1 is MNHEY and CDR2 SVGEGT. This CDR3 spans 14 amino acids. In nucleotides, the CDR3 is TGTGCCAGCAGCCCGGACCGGGGTAACTATGGCTACACCTTC. Amino acid sequence: CASSPDRGNYGYTF.

The chain couples TRBV15 to TRBJ2-6; D not certain. Germline lookup yields CDR1 LNHNV and CDR2 YYDKDF (reference sequence). This CDR3 comprises 15 residues. V dropped 1 base and J dropped 4 bases, with 8 bases sitting between them. This chain's CDR3 is CATSRGIDGANVLTF. CDR3 nucleotides: TGTGCCACCAGCAGAGGGATCGACGGGGCCAACGTCCTGACTTTC.

Turning to this clonotype: A read error may produce the germline difference seen at one junction end. The chain couples TRBV10-2 to TRBJ2-2; 9 bases match TRBD2. Germline-derived CDR1 and CDR2 are WSHSY and SAAADI. The CDR3 covers 17 residues. CDR3 sequence: CARSGSRLAAYPGELFF. For the CDR3, the DNA is TGCGCCAGAAGTGGGTCTCGACTAGCGGCATACCCCGGGGAGCTGTTTTTT.

Ten or more counts support this clonotype. This chain's CDR3 is CASSYGQDRNSPLHF. The CDR3 nucleotides read TGTGCCAGCTCCTATGGGCAGGATCGTAATTCACCCCTCCACTTT. This chain uses TRBV7-2 with TRBJ1-6; D call uncertain. V dropped 8 bases and J dropped 6 bases, with 17 bases sitting between them. CDR1 and CDR2 (germline): SGHTA, FQGNSA. CDR3 size: 15 residues.

At least ten counts were recorded for this clonotype. The V gene is TRBV20-1, the J gene TRBJ2-5, with D maybe TRBD1 (7 bases). The CDR3 runs 14 residues. Trimming removed 0 bases at V and 4 bases at J, with 12 bases between. Per germline, CDR1 DFQATT and CDR2 SNEGSKA (reference sequence). The CDR3 nucleotides are TGCAGTGCTAGAGATCCCCAGGGGGGAGAGACCCAGTACTTC. Residues: CSARDPQGGETQYF.

This clonotype was counted ten times or more. CDR3: CASSSLRVGTEAFF. CDR3 sequence (DNA): TGTGCCAGCAGCTCCCTTAGGGTGGGGACTGAAGCTTTCTTT. The chain employs TRBV11-1 and TRBJ1-1; D gene uncertain. The V and J ends lost 4 bases and 5 bases respectively, with 14 bases between them. This CDR3 spans 14 amino acids. Germline CDR1 and CDR2: SGHAT and FQDESV (reference sequence).

The rearrangement uses TRBV27 and TRBJ2-2; maybe TRBD2 (5 bases). The CDR3 consists of 17 residues. V shed 2 bases and J shed 4 bases, with 17 bases lying between them. Looked up from germline, CDR1 is MNHEY and CDR2 is SMNVEV (reference sequence). The CDR3 sequence is CASSLRGRLFTTGELFF. CDR3 DNA: TGTGCCAGCAGTTTACGAGGGCGGTTATTCACCACCGGGGAGCTGTTTTTT.

This clonotype was observed many times. The V and J genes are TRBV6-2 or TRBV6-3 and TRBJ2-7; D tentatively fits TRBD1 or TRBD2 (7 bases each). V was cut by 6 bases and J by 0 bases, with 21 bases left in between. Per the germline V gene, CDR1 is MNHEY and CDR2 is SVGEGT. This CDR3 has 17 residues. This chain's CDR3 is CASSSPGQRGFSYEQYF. The CDR3 DNA reads TGTGCCAGCAGCTCCCCGGGACAGCGGGGTTTCTCCTACGAGCAGTACTTC.

This clonotype appeared many times. The chain joins TRBV7-2 to TRBJ2-7, with TRBD1 matching 9 bases. The CDR3 has 16 amino acids. V shed 5 bases and J 2 bases; nucleotides not matched to a gene: 10. Germline assignment: CDR1 SGHTA and CDR2 FQGNSA. DNA for the CDR3: TGTGCCAGCAGCCCACGGGGGACAGGGTTCACCTACGAGCAGTACTTC. Translated, it gives CASSPRGTGFTYEQYF.

Notes on this clonotype: A read error may produce the germline difference seen at one junction end. This chain connects TRBV2 to TRBJ2-7, with D unresolved. In germline, CDR1 is SNHLY, CDR2 FYNNEI. The CDR3 has 14 residues. The CDR3 nucleotides read TGTGTCAGCAGTGCAGGCTTGGGCTCCTACGAGCAGTACTTC. This sequence encodes CVSSAGLGSYEQYF.

This clonotype was seen ten or more times. J is TRBJ1-1 and V is TRBV19; TRBD1 might be the D (5 bases). Germline V gene sequence: CDR1 LNHDA, CDR2 SQIVND (reference sequence). V was trimmed by 5 bases and J by 9 bases, leaving 16 bases between them. The CDR3 length is 13 residues. The CDR3 nucleotides read TGTGCCAGTAGTGCCCCAGGGCGCCGAAAAGCTTTCTTT. Residues: CASSAPGRRKAFF.

This clonotype was counted between two and nine times. The chain links TRBV9 to TRBJ2-7; weak D call: TRBD1 (6 bases). Trimming cost V 0 bases and J 4 bases, with 11 bases left between them. The CDR3 length is 14 residues. CDR1 SGDLS and CDR2 YYNGEE come from the germline V gene. This CDR3 reads CASSVATGSYEQYF. The CDR3 coding sequence is TGTGCCAGCAGCGTAGCAACAGGGTCGTACGAGCAGTACTTC.

This clonotype was seen repeatedly, ten times or more. The rearrangement joins TRBV12-3 or TRBV12-4 to TRBJ1-5, with D unresolved. The CDR3 covers 18 residues. V was trimmed by 3 bases and J by 0 bases, leaving 18 bases between them. As DNA, the CDR3 is TGTGCCAGCAGTTTCGGCCTGGGAGAGCGATATAGCAATCAGCCCCAGCATTTT. Residues: CASSFGLGERYSNQPQHF.

The table lists this clonotype with many counts. J is TRBJ1-2 and V is TRBV15; D unclear. V lost 0 bases and J lost 2, with 7 bases in between. Germline V gene lookup returns CDR1 LNHNV and CDR2 YYDKDF (reference sequence). This CDR3 is built from 14 residues. The CDR3 sequence is CATSRDTRNYGYTF. CDR3 DNA: TGTGCCACCAGCAGAGATACCAGGAACTATGGCTACACCTTC.

In its sample, this clonotype was seen many times. The gene calls are TRBV6-2 or TRBV6-3 and TRBJ2-7, with 7 bases identical to TRBD1. The V and J ends lost 6 bases and 4 bases, in that order; junction bases with no gene match: 24. This CDR3 region has 19 residues. Germline values: CDR1 MNHEY, CDR2 SVGEGT. The CDR3 sequence is CASSSALFPQGIRGYEQYF. As DNA, the CDR3 is TGTGCCAGCAGCTCCGCGTTATTCCCACAAGGGATCAGGGGGTACGAGCAGTACTTC.

This clonotype was seen repeatedly, ten times or more. The J gene is TRBJ1-1, the V gene TRBV12-3 or TRBV12-4, with D hard to call. CDR3 length: 12 amino acids. Trimming pared 3 bases from V and 6 bases from J, leaving 8 bases between. CDR3 in amino acids: CASSFGPAEAFF. In DNA, the CDR3 is TGTGCCAGCAGTTTTGGTCCGGCTGAAGCTTTCTTT.

This clonotype was counted many times. V usage is TRBV12-3 or TRBV12-4 and J usage is TRBJ1-1; D possibly corresponds to TRBD1 (6 bases). Trimming removed 3 bases from V and 6 bases from J, with 14 bases in between. The CDR3 runs 14 residues. CDR3 in DNA: TGTGCCAGCAGTTTTTGGGGGCAAACCCCTGAAGCTTTCTTT. Translation: CASSFWGQTPEAFF.

This clonotype was counted many times. The V call is TRBV6-1, the J call TRBJ2-7; D is unclear. The CDR3 loop spans 11 amino acids. CDR1 and CDR2 (germline): MNHNS, SASEGT. V gave up 3 bases and J gave up 3 bases, with 3 bases separating them. CDR3 nucleotides: TGTGCCAGCAGTGACAACTACGAGCAGTACTTC. Translation: CASSDNYEQYF.

At least ten counts were recorded for this clonotype. The chain uses TRBV6-5 and TRBJ1-2; 8 bases map to TRBD1. CDR1 is MNHEY, CDR2 SVGAGI, per germline. V dropped 0 bases and J dropped 6; count of bases not matched to a gene: 6. The CDR3 extends over 15 amino acids. The CDR3 sequence is CASSYSDRVKNGYTF. CDR3 sequence (DNA): TGTGCCAGCAGTTACTCGGACAGGGTCAAGAATGGCTACACCTTC.

This clonotype was counted between two and nine times. The chain couples TRBV4-2 to TRBJ2-5; D might be TRBD1 (6 bases). Trimming took 1 base from V and 5 from J, leaving 11 bases between them. CDR1 and CDR2 from the germline V gene are LGHNA and YNFKEQ. The CDR3 is 14 amino acids. Here the CDR3 DNA reads TGTGCCAGCAGCCAAGCGGAGAGGGGGGAGACCCAGTACTTC. Its translation: CASSQAERGETQYF.

The chain employs TRBV5-1 and TRBJ1-1, with unresolved D. Looked up from germline, CDR1 is SGHRS and CDR2 is YFSETQ. This CDR3 has 13 residues. The V end lost 7 bases, the J end lost 2 bases, and 12 bases lay between the germline ends. The CDR3 here is CASRPLVNTEAFF. The CDR3 region has the DNA TGCGCCAGCCGCCCCTTAGTAAACACTGAAGCTTTCTTT.

The sample holds many counts of this clonotype. V gene TRBV11-2 combines with J gene TRBJ2-7, with a tentative D call TRBD1 (7 bases). V lost 1 base to trimming and J lost 3 bases, with 13 bases between them. Germline CDR1 is SGHAT and CDR2 is FQNNGV. This CDR3 contains 15 residues. The CDR3 DNA follows: TGTGCCAGCAGCTTAGTCGCAGGGGGGAGCTACGAGCAGTACTTC. As protein: CASSLVAGGSYEQYF.

About this clonotype: A much larger clone is a single base away; this may be a read error. The chain recombines TRBV19 with TRBJ1-2; 8 bases are shared with TRBD1. Germline V lookup: CDR1 LNHDA, CDR2 SQIVND (reference sequence). CDR3 length equals 14 residues. In DNA form, the CDR3 reads TGTGCCAGTAGATTGACAGGGGTGGACTATGGCTTCACCTTC. The encoded protein is CASRLTGVDYGFTF.

This clonotype was observed at least ten times. The rearrangement joins TRBV4-1 to TRBJ1-2, with 10 bases matching TRBD1. The length of the CDR3 is 15 residues. The germline gives CDR1 MGHRA, CDR2 YSYEKL. The junction had 2 bases not matched to a gene; V was cut back by 2 bases and J by 2 bases. The CDR3 loop reads CASSQRDRGNYGYTF. CDR3 DNA: TGCGCCAGCAGCCAAAGGGACAGGGGAAACTATGGCTACACCTTC.

In this sample, this clonotype turned up many times. This chain uses TRBV7-9 with TRBJ2-5; TRBD2 matches at 9 bases. V lost 8 bases and J lost 1; bases outside the gene matches: 5. The CDR3 is made up of 14 amino acids. Germline V gene lookup returns CDR1 SEHNR and CDR2 FQNEAQ (reference sequence). The CDR3 coding sequence is TGTGCCAGCTCGCAGCGGGGGGCCCAAGAGACCCAGTACTTC. This codes for CASSQRGAQETQYF. The full variable domain, rest sourced from reference TRBV7-9 and TRBJ2-5, is DTGVSQNPRHKITKRGQNVTFRCDPISEHNRLYWYRQTLGQGPEFLTYFQNEAQLEKSRLLSDRFSAERPKGSFSTLEIQRTEQGDSAMYLCASSQRGAQETQYFGPGTRLLVL.

This clonotype has a count of ten or more. This chain connects TRBV6-1 to TRBJ2-7, with D unclear. The CDR3 contains 13 residues. From germline, CDR1 is MNHNS and CDR2 SASEGT. Deletions cut 2 bases from V and 2 bases from J, with 7 bases between. The chain's CDR3 is CASSEQAPYEQYF. The CDR3 DNA reads as TGTGCCAGCAGTGAACAGGCCCCCTACGAGCAGTACTTC.

V gene TRBV27 combines with J gene TRBJ1-5; tentative D call: TRBD1 (6 bases). Germline V gene data show CDR1 as MNHEY and CDR2 as SMNVEV (reference sequence). There are 16 residues in the CDR3. V was trimmed by 5 bases and J by 5 bases, leaving 19 bases between them. In nucleotides, the CDR3 is TGTGCCAGCAGTCCCCGGACAGTGATAGGGGATCAGCCCCAGCATTTT. As protein: CASSPRTVIGDQPQHF.

The CDR3 loop is CAISEDVPNTGELFF. Here the CDR3 DNA reads TGTGCCATCAGCGAAGACGTACCGAACACCGGGGAGCTGTTTTTT. The V call is TRBV10-3, the J call TRBJ2-2; D is ambiguous. Germline V gives CDR1 ENHRY, CDR2 SYGVKD. Between the trimmed V and J ends, which lost 6 bases and 0 bases, there was a span of 11 bases. This CDR3 is built from 15 residues.

This clonotype appeared a few times. V and J are TRBV18 and TRBJ1-2, with TRBD1 as a possible D gene (6 bases). The CDR3 runs to 17 residues. Germline loops: CDR1 KGHSH, CDR2 LQKENI. Trimming shortened V by 3 bases and J by 4 bases, and 21 bases separated the two germline ends. CDR3 in DNA: TGTGCCAGCTCACCGACAGGTTCGCCGTCTGGGGGCTATGGCTACACCTTC. Translated, it gives CASSPTGSPSGGYGYTF.

This clonotype was counted ten times or more. V is TRBV19 and J is TRBJ1-5; 9 nucleotides match TRBD1. The germline V gene encodes CDR1 LNHDA and CDR2 SQIVND (reference sequence). Trimming took 5 bases from V and 7 from J; bases not matched to a gene: 12. The CDR3 spans 16 residues. The CDR3 spells CASSLSGTGYRQPQHF. For the CDR3, the DNA is TGTGCCAGTAGTCTATCTGGGACAGGGTATCGACAGCCCCAGCATTTT. The complete variable domain, with remaining parts taken from reference TRBV19 and TRBJ1-5, reads DGGITQSPKYLFRKEGQNVTLSCEQNLNHDAMYWYRQDPGQGLRLIYYSQIVNDFQKGDIAEGYSVSREKKESFPLTVTSAQKNPTAFYLCASSLSGTGYRQPQHFGDGTRLSIL.